Presented here are 2 T cell receptor beta chains from one specimen sequenced in a study of early T cells in non-severe SARS-CoV-2 infection. TCRdb recomputed calls from the 5' RACE reads with MiXCR, one row per CDR3 protein. There are tens of thousands of distinct CDR3 sequences in the sample; less than 15% occur only once, and approximately 4.7% lies in the top ten. The specimen sequenced was whole blood. The origin of the receptors is an adult who was a healthcare worker with PCR-confirmed SARS-CoV-2 infection or an uninfected control (not recorded which).

The rearrangement joins TRBV3-1 to TRBJ2-7; TRBD1 aligns across 7 bases. The CDR3 runs to 15 residues. V was clipped by 6 bases and J by 3 bases; unmatched bases: 11. Germline CDR1 and CDR2: LGHDT and YNNKEL (reference sequence). CDR3 protein: CASSPQWDSVYEQYF. The CDR3 nucleotides are TGTGCCAGCAGTCCCCAGTGGGACAGCGTCTACGAGCAGTACTTC.

The table lists this clonotype with a count of one. Since a much larger clone is just one base distant, this may be a read error. The chain links TRBV6-6 to TRBJ1-3, with D maybe TRBD1 (6 bases). CDR3 length: 13 residues. Per the germline V gene, CDR1 is MNHNY and CDR2 is SVGAGI (reference sequence). CDR3 DNA sequence: TGTACCAGCAGTCCACAGGGTGGAAACACCATATATTTT. It encodes CTSSPQGGNTIYF.